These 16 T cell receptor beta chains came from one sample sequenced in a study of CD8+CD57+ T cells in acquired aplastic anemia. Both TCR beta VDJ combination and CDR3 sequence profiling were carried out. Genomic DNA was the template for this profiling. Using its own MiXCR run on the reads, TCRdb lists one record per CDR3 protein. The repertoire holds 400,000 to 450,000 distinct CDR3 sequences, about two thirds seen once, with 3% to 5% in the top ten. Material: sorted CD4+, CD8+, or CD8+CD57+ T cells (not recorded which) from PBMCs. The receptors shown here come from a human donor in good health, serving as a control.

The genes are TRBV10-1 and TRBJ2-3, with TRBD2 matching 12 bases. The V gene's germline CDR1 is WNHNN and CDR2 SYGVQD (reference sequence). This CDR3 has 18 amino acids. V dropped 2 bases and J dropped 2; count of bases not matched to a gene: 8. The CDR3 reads CASSERGASGGATDTQYF. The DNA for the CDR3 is TGCGCCAGCAGTGAGAGGGGGGCTAGCGGGGGGGCCACAGATACGCAGTATTTT.

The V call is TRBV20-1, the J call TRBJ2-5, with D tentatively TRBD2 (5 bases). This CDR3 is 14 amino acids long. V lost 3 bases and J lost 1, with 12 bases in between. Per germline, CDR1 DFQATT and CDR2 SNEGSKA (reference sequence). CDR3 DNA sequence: TGCAGTGCTAGTCTACTAGGACTCCAAGAGACCCAGTACTTC. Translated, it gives CSASLLGLQETQYF.

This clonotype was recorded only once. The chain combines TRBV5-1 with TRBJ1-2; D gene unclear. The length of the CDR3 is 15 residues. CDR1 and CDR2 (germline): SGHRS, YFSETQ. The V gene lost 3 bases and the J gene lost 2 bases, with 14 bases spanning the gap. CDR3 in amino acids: CASSSGDTQNYGYTF. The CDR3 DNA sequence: TGCGCCAGCAGCTCAGGAGATACGCAGAACTATGGCTACACCTTC.

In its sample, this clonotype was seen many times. The CDR3: CASSFLTEAFF. In DNA, the CDR3 is TGTGCCAGCAGCTTTCTCACTGAAGCTTTCTTT. This chain joins TRBV5-6 and TRBJ1-1; D unclear. The CDR3 has 11 residues. The V gene lost 2 bases and the J gene lost 4 bases, with 3 bases spanning the gap. CDR1 is SGHDT, CDR2 YYEEEE, per germline.

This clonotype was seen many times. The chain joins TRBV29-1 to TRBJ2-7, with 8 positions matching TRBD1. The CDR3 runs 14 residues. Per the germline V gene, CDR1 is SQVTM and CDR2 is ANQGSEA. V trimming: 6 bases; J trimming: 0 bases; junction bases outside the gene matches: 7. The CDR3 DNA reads TGCAGCGTGACAGGGGACACTCGCTCCTACGAGCAGTACTTC. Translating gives CSVTGDTRSYEQYF.

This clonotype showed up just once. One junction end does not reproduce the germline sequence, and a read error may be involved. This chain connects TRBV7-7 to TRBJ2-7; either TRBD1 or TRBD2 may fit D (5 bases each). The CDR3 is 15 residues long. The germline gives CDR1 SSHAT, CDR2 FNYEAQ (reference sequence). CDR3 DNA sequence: TGTGCTAGCAGCTTAGATGGGGGTTGGGAGACCCAGTACTACTTC. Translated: CASSLDGGWETQYYF.

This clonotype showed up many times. The CDR3 region is CASSLRGDTQYF. The CDR3 DNA sequence: TGTGCCAGCAGTTTACGTGGAGATACGCAGTATTTT. This chain links TRBV12-3 or TRBV12-4 with TRBJ2-3; D gene unclear. The CDR3 is made up of 12 amino acids. V lost 2 bases and J lost 5, with 5 bases in between.

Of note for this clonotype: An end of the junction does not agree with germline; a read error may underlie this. CDR3: CASSETHNSPLRF. The CDR3 DNA reads TGTGCCAGCAGTGAAACACATAATTCTCCCCTCCGCTTT. The chain has TRBV7-3 and TRBJ1-6; D gene unclear. The CDR3 runs to 13 residues. Germline loops: CDR1 SGHTA, CDR2 FQGTGA.

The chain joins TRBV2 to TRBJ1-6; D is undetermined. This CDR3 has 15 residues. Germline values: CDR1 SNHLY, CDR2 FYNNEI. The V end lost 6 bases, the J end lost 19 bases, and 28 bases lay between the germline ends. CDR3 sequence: CASRTQHGRWEPQHF. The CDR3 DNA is TGTGCCAGCAGGACGCAACACGGGCGATGGGAACCCCAGCACTTT. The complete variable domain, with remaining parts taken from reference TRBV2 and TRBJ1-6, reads EPEVTQTPSHQVTQMGQEVILRCVPISNHLYFYWYRQILGQKVEFLVSFYNNEISEKSEIFDDQFSVERPDGSNFTLKIRSTKLEDSAMYFCASRTQHGRWEPQHFGNGTRLTVT.

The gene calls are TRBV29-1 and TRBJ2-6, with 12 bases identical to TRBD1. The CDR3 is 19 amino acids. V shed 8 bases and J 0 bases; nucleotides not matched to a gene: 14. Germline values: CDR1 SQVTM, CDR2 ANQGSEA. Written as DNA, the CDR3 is TGCAGCTTAGTGGGACAGGGGGCTAACAGAATCTCTGGGGCCAACGTCCTGACTTTC. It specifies CSLVGQGANRISGANVLTF.

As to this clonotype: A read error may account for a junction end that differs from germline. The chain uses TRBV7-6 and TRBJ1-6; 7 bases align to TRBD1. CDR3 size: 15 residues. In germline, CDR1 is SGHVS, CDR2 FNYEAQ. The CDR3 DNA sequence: TGTGCCAGCAGCTTAGGTGACAGGGCAAGGACACCCCTCTACTTT. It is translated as CASSLGDRARTPLYF.

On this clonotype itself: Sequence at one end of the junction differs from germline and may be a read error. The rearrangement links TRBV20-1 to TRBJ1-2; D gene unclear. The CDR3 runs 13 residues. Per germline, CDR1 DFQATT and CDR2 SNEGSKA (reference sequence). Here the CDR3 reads CSATGSFGYGYTF. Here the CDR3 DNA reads TGCAGTGCGACTGGGAGTTTTGGGTATGGCTACACCTTT.

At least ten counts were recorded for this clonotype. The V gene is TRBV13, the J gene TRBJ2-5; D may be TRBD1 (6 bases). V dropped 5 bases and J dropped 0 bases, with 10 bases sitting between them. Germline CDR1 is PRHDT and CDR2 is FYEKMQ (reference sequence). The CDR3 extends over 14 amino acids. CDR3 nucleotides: TGTGCCAGCAGCCGAGACAGGTACCAAGAGACCCAGTACTTC. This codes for CASSRDRYQETQYF.

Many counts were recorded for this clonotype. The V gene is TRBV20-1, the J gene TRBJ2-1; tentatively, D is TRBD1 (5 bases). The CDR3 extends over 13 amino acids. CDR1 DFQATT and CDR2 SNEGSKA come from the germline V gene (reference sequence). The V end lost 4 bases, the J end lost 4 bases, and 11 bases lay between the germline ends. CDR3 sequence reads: CSATITGYNEQFF. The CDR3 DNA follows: TGCAGTGCTACAATCACAGGATACAATGAGCAGTTCTTC.

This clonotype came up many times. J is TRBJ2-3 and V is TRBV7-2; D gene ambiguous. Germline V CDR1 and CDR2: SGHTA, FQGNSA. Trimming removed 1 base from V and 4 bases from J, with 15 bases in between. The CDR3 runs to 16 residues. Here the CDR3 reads CASSLVGTPPPDTQYF. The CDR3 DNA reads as TGTGCCAGCAGCTTAGTGGGCACCCCCCCCCCAGATACGCAGTATTTT.

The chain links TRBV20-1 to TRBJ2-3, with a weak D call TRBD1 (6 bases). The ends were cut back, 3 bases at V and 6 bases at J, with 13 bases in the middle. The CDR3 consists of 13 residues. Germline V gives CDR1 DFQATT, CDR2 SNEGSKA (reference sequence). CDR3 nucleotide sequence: TGCAGTGCTAGGGTGGGGGCTGGGGATACGCAGTATTTT. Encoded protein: CSARVGAGDTQYF.